What follows are 25 T cell receptor beta chains derived from one specimen sequenced in a study of OX40 agonist ivuxolimab in advanced cancers. Repertoires were generated with immunoSEQ multiplex PCR, while TCRdb's copy carries only in-frame clones and drops some. Of roughly 100,000 clones listed, approximately 90% are singletons. The sequences come from CD4+ or CD8+ T cells sorted from blood, collected in a trial of the OX40 agonist ivuxolimab. Receptors were obtained from an adult with an advanced solid tumor such as melanoma, head and neck, liver or kidney cancer.

CDR3 DNA: TGTGCCAGCCGCCGGGGCATCCTACCAACTGAAGCTTTCTTT. Protein product: CASRRGILPTEAFF. The V call is TRBV19, the J call TRBJ1-1; maybe TRBD1 (5 bases). Trimming cost V 9 bases and J 5 bases, with 19 bases left between them. From germline, CDR1 is LNHDA and CDR2 SQIVND (reference sequence). This CDR3 has 14 amino acids. The full variable domain, in which reference TRBV19 and TRBJ1-1 provide the parts outside the CDR3, is DGGITQSPKYLFRKEGQNVTLSCEQNLNHDAMYWYRQDPGQGLRLIYYSQIVNDFQKGDIAEGYSVSREKKESFPLTVTSAQKNPTAFYLCASRRGILPTEAFFGQGTRLTVV.

This chain links TRBV7-9 with TRBJ2-3; D remains unclear. This CDR3 spans 13 amino acids. The V and J ends lost 2 bases and 4 bases respectively, with 7 bases between them. CDR1 SEHNR and CDR2 FQNEAQ come from the germline V gene (reference sequence). As DNA, the CDR3 is TGTGCCAGCAGCTTACTGGGTTCAGATACGCAGTATTTT. Translation gives CASSLLGSDTQYF.

This rearrangement joins TRBV5-3 to TRBJ2-2; D is possibly TRBD1 (6 bases). TRBV5-3 is identified as an open reading frame with a role that is uncertain. The CDR3 has 14 residues. The V end lost 3 bases, the J end lost 6 bases, and 12 bases lay between the germline ends. CDR3 region: CARSYTGSAGELFF. Here the CDR3 DNA reads TGTGCCAGAAGCTATACAGGGTCTGCCGGGGAGCTGTTTTTT.

The CDR3 is CASSLEGTGQWETQYF. The CDR3 DNA reads as TGCGCCAGCAGCTTGGAAGGGACAGGGCAATGGGAGACCCAGTACTTC. The chain links TRBV5-1 to TRBJ2-5, with 9 bases identical to TRBD1. With 0 bases clipped from V and 5 bases from J, the junction kept 8 bases outside the gene matches. Looked up from germline, CDR1 is SGHRS and CDR2 is YFSETQ. CDR3 length: 16 residues.

CDR3 sequence: CASSFQGMNTEAFF. The CDR3 nucleotides read TGTGCCAGCAGCTTCCAGGGGATGAACACTGAAGCTTTCTTT. The chain recombines TRBV5-4 with TRBJ1-1; D may be TRBD1 (6 bases). The CDR3 runs to 14 residues. CDR1 is SGHNT and CDR2 is YYREEE in the germline V gene (reference sequence). Trimming took 2 bases from V and 0 from J, leaving 8 bases between them. The full variable domain, rest sourced from reference TRBV5-4 and TRBJ1-1, is ETGVTQSPTHLIKTRGQQVTLRCSSQSGHNTVSWYQQALGQGPQFIFQYYREEENGRGNFPPRFSGLQFPNYSSELNVNALELDDSALYLCASSFQGMNTEAFFGQGTRLTVV.

V and J are TRBV6-5 and TRBJ2-3, with a possible D match to TRBD2 (7 bases). Trimming cost V 8 bases and J 5 bases, with 20 bases left between them. CDR3 length: 15 residues. Germline CDR1 MNHEY, CDR2 SVGAGI. The CDR3 DNA follows: TGTGCCAGCCGCGCGGAGGGGGGGGCAGGAGATACGCAGTATTTT. This gives the protein CASRAEGGAGDTQYF.

V gene TRBV19 combines with J gene TRBJ2-7; 7 nucleotides match TRBD2. The CDR3 sequence is 15 residues long. Unmatched junction bases numbered 6, after V lost 3 bases and J lost 1 base. CDR1 and CDR2 (germline): LNHDA, SQIVND (reference sequence). The DNA for the CDR3 is TGTGCCAGTAGTATGGGGCCGGGGGGATCCTACGAGCAGTACTTC. It encodes CASSMGPGGSYEQYF.

The chain has TRBV7-2 and TRBJ2-1, with 11 bases matching TRBD2. This CDR3 spans 18 amino acids. From germline, CDR1 is SGHTA and CDR2 FQGNSA. J gave up 0 bases and V 1 base, and 5 bases lay outside the gene matches. The DNA of the CDR3 is TGTGCCAGCAGCTTAGTTGCTAGCGGGGGGAGCTCCTACAATGAGCAGTTCTTC. Its protein is CASSLVASGGSSYNEQFF.

This rearrangement joins TRBV7-2 to TRBJ2-5; 11 bases map to TRBD2. After removal of 2 bases from V and 5 bases from J, the junction contained 4 bases not matched to a gene. Germline CDR1 reads SGHTA; CDR2 reads FQGNSA. This CDR3 spans 15 amino acids. CDR3 residues: CASSLFSGGGETQYF. In DNA, the CDR3 is TGTGCCAGCAGCTTATTTAGCGGGGGGGGTGAGACCCAGTACTTC.

The chain's CDR3 is CASVSRQGAEGYTF. CDR3 DNA: TGTGCCAGCGTTTCCAGACAGGGGGCAGAAGGCTACACCTTC. This chain connects TRBV18 to TRBJ1-2; 10 positions agree with TRBD1. The junction had 11 bases not matched to a gene; V was cut back by 8 bases and J by 8 bases. Germline lookup yields CDR1 KGHSH and CDR2 LQKENI. The CDR3 consists of 14 residues.

CDR3 in amino acids: CASSPQRSNQPQHF. The CDR3 DNA reads as TGTGCCAGCAGCCCTCAAAGAAGCAATCAGCCCCAGCATTTT. The rearrangement links TRBV7-2 to TRBJ1-5; D remains ambiguous. Trimming cost V 5 bases and J 1 base, with 9 bases left between them. The CDR3 covers 14 residues. CDR1 is SGHTA, CDR2 FQGNSA, per germline.

The CDR3 sequence is CAISKRNGDEAFF. CDR3 in DNA: TGTGCCATCAGCAAACGCAATGGTGATGAAGCTTTCTTT. This chain uses TRBV10-3 with TRBJ1-1; D uncertain. The germline V gene has CDR1 ENHRY and CDR2 SYGVKD. The CDR3 consists of 13 residues. Trimming pared 6 bases from V and 7 bases from J, leaving 15 bases between.

J is TRBJ1-5 and V is TRBV6-1; the match to TRBD1 covers 8 bases. Trimming at V came to 4 bases and at J to 0 bases, leaving 14 bases not matched to a gene. Germline V CDR1 and CDR2: MNHNS, SASEGT. This CDR3 is built from 19 residues. CDR3 loop: CASSGGQGSLLYSNQPQHF. The CDR3 coding sequence is TGTGCCAGCAGTGGTGGACAGGGTTCCTTGTTGTATAGCAATCAGCCCCAGCATTTT.

The CDR3 protein is CASSSGFPSYEQYF. The CDR3 nucleotides read TGCGCCAGCAGTTCCGGATTCCCATCCTACGAGCAGTACTTC. The chain links TRBV10-2 to TRBJ2-7; D remains unclear. Trimming removed 5 bases from V and 1 base from J, with 12 bases in between. The CDR3 consists of 14 residues. The germline CDR1 and CDR2 sequences are WSHSY and SAAADI.

The sample holds a few counts of this clone. The chain carries TRBV18 and TRBJ1-1; D unclear. V was cut by 2 bases and J by 2 bases, with 0 bases left in between. Looked up from germline, CDR1 is KGHSH and CDR2 is LQKENI. The CDR3 runs 11 residues. In nucleotides, the CDR3 is TGTGCCAGCTCACCAAACACTGAAGCTTTCTTT. Translating it yields CASSPNTEAFF.

The V gene is TRBV6-1, the J gene TRBJ1-1; D uncertain. Germline CDR1 MNHNS, CDR2 SASEGT. V was pared by 1 base and J by 7 bases, with 13 bases between. CDR3 length: 14 residues. The CDR3 DNA reads as TGTGCCAGCAGTGAAGGATCAGTAATGGATGAAGCTTTCTTT. Translated: CASSEGSVMDEAFF.

The chain recombines TRBV19 with TRBJ2-5, with no clear D. Trimming left V 1 base short and J 4 bases short, with 7 bases between. The CDR3 sequence is 13 residues long. Germline V gives CDR1 LNHDA, CDR2 SQIVND (reference sequence). This CDR3 is CASSIGIRETQYF. The CDR3 nucleotides are TGTGCCAGTAGTATAGGGATCCGAGAGACCCAGTACTTC.

DNA of the CDR3: TGTGCCAGCAGTCTCAAACAGGGGGCTGGCACCGGGGAGCTGTTTTTT. It encodes CASSLKQGAGTGELFF. The genes are TRBV27 and TRBJ2-2; 9 nucleotides line up with TRBD1. The CDR3 is made up of 16 amino acids. V was pared by 5 bases and J by 4 bases, with 8 bases of the junction left unmatched. In germline, CDR1 is MNHEY, CDR2 SMNVEV (reference sequence).

This rearrangement joins TRBV5-1 to TRBJ1-2; D is uncertain. This CDR3 has 15 amino acids. Germline V gene sequence: CDR1 SGHRS, CDR2 YFSETQ. Trimming cost V 0 bases and J 4 bases, with 13 bases left between them. DNA for the CDR3: TGCGCCAGCAGCTTGGAGATCGCAGAATTCTATGGCTACACCTTC. Its protein is CASSLEIAEFYGYTF.

The chain links TRBV5-1 to TRBJ2-6, with TRBD1 as a possible D gene (6 bases). Germline V gene lookup returns CDR1 SGHRS and CDR2 YFSETQ. This CDR3 region has 18 residues. V was shortened by 0 bases and J by 0 bases, with 13 bases between the two germline ends. CDR3 loop: CASSLAARGFSGANVLTF. As DNA, the CDR3 is TGCGCCAGCAGCTTGGCAGCGAGGGGGTTCTCTGGGGCCAACGTCCTGACTTTC.

This rearrangement joins TRBV7-2 to TRBJ1-3; 7 bases align to TRBD1. Germline assignment: CDR1 SGHTA and CDR2 FQGNSA. The length of the CDR3 is 14 residues. V gave up 5 bases and J gave up 4 bases; unmatched junction bases: 5. CDR3 DNA: TGTGCCAGCAGCCAGGGGGGGAACGGAAACACCATATATTTT. It translates to CASSQGGNGNTIYF.

J is TRBJ1-1 and V is TRBV28, with D uncertain. Germline lookup yields CDR1 MDHEN and CDR2 SYDVKM. Trimming stripped 3 bases from V and 3 bases from J, with 14 bases between. There are 15 residues in the CDR3. CDR3 coding DNA: TGTGCCAGCAGTTTGGGAGCAGAGGGTCACACTGAAGCTTTCTTT. Translation: CASSLGAEGHTEAFF. Full variable domain (missing parts from reference TRBV28 and TRBJ1-1): DVKVTQSSRYLVKRTGEKVFLECVQDMDHENMFWYRQDPGLGLRLIYFSYDVKMKEKGDIPEGYSVSREKKERFSLILESASTNQTSMYLCASSLGAEGHTEAFFGQGTRLTVV.

The chain joins TRBV2 to TRBJ2-5, with 7 bases identical to TRBD2. J was trimmed by 6 bases and V by 6 bases; bases with no gene match: 4. Germline V gives CDR1 SNHLY, CDR2 FYNNEI. CDR3 length equals 12 residues. CDR3 DNA: TGTGCCAGCAGCACTAGCGCGAAGACCCAGTACTTC. Translation gives CASSTSAKTQYF.

The CDR3 coding sequence is TGCGCCAGCAGCGAACTGACTAGCGGTCAAGAGACCCAGTACTTC. It yields the protein CASSELTSGQETQYF. This rearrangement joins TRBV5-1 to TRBJ2-5; TRBD2 aligns across 9 bases. CDR1 and CDR2 from the germline V gene are SGHRS and YFSETQ. This CDR3 spans 15 amino acids. Trimming removed 4 bases from V and 2 bases from J; junction bases left unmatched: 6.

CDR3 protein: CASSLDRVETEAFF. CDR3 sequence (DNA): TGCGCCAGCAGCTTGGACAGGGTGGAAACTGAAGCTTTCTTT. The chain uses TRBV5-1 and TRBJ1-1; D is possibly TRBD1 (6 bases). The CDR3 extends over 14 amino acids. Between the trimmed V and J ends, which lost 0 bases and 5 bases, there was a span of 11 bases. The germline gives CDR1 SGHRS, CDR2 YFSETQ. The full variable domain, with the rest looked up from reference TRBV5-1 and TRBJ1-1, is KAGVTQTPRYLIKTRGQQVTLSCSPISGHRSVSWYQQTPGQGLQFLFEYFSETQRNKGNFPGRFSGRQFSNSRSEMNVSTLELGDSALYLCASSLDRVETEAFFGQGTRLTVV.